Listed below are T cell receptor beta chains from one sample, sequenced in a study of blood T cells in healthy people across ages. One entry per CDR3 protein results from TCRdb running MiXCR on the 5' RACE reads. The repertoire holds about 1 million distinct CDR3 sequences, with 35% to 55% as singletons. The sequenced material came from blood. The receptors here all came from a woman in her fifties or sixties in good health. CDR3s include the opening cysteine and the closing phenylalanine or tryptophan. A D gene is named only where the DNA matches it firmly. Clone size is shown for a subset of rows, as once, few, many or a class of expanded clone.

j_gene | d_gene | v_gene | abundance | CDR3nt | CDR3aa
TRBJ1-5 | - | TRBV7-2 | - | TGTGCCAGCAGCTTATGGCAGAAGCCCCAGCATTTT | CASSLWQKPQHF
TRBJ2-1 | - | TRBV2 | - | TGTGCCAGCAGTGAATGGGGACTTCCGAGCTCCTACAATGAGCAGTTCTTC | CASSEWGLPSSYNEQFF
TRBJ2-7 | TRBD2 | TRBV23-1 | - | TGCGCCAGCAGTCAACATAGCGGGACAAGCTACGAGCAGTACTTC | CASSQHSGTSYEQYF
TRBJ2-5 | TRBD2 | TRBV3-1 | few | TGTGCCAGCAGCCAAGGAGCGGGAGACGGAGAGACCCAGTACTTC | CASSQGAGDGETQYF
TRBJ2-1 | TRBD2 | TRBV20-1 | - | TGCAGTGCTGGCCCTAGCGGGTTCACCTCAGTGAATGAGCAGTTCTTC | CSAGPSGFTSVNEQFF
TRBJ2-1 | TRBD2 | TRBV29-1 | - | TGCAGCGTTGTCGATAGAAGCGGGAGGGCCAATGAGCAGTTCTTC | CSVVDRSGRANEQFF
TRBJ1-5 | - | TRBV5-1 | - | TGCGCCAGCAAGGCTACATATGGCAATCAGCCCCAGCATTTT | CASKATYGNQPQHF
TRBJ2-1 | - | TRBV9 | - | TGTGCCAGCAGCGTGGGCAGGGGACTAACTTACAATGAGCGGTTCTTC | CASSVGRGLTYNERFF
TRBJ1-2 | TRBD1 | TRBV15 | few | TGTGCCACCAGCAGGGCCCGCGCGGACAGGGACTATGGCTACACCTTC | CATSRARADRDYGYTF
TRBJ1-2 | - | TRBV6-6 | - | TGTGCCAGCACGGACGGGCTACGGGACACCTTC | CASTDGLRDTF
TRBJ1-5 | - | TRBV6-6 | - | TGTGCCAGCAGATCACAGGGCGGCAATCAGCCCCAGCATTTT | CASRSQGGNQPQHF
TRBJ2-5 | - | TRBV7-9 | - | TGTGCCAGCAGCTTTCTGGCGAACCGCCAAGAGACCCAGTACTTC | CASSFLANRQETQYF
TRBJ1-5 | - | TRBV20-1 | few | TGCAGTGCTAGAGAACCAGCAGGGAGCAATCAGCCCCAGCATTTT | CSAREPAGSNQPQHF
TRBJ2-5 | - | TRBV7-2 | - | TGTGCCAGCAGCTTAGCGCCGACTAGACTAGAGACCCAGTACTTC | CASSLAPTRLETQYF
TRBJ2-1 | TRBD2 | TRBV20-1 | - | TGCAGTGCTAGAGAGACTAGCGGGAGATGGAATGAGCAGTTCTTC | CSARETSGRWNEQFF
TRBJ2-4 | - | TRBV7-2 | few | TGTGCCAGCAGCAGCTCGAGGGTAGTCAAAAACATTCAGTACTTC | CASSSSRVVKNIQYF
TRBJ2-3 | TRBD2 | TRBV6-1 | - | TGTGCCAGCAGACCGGGACTAGCGGGAGGGCCCTGGGGCACAGATACGCAGTATTTT | CASRPGLAGGPWGTDTQYF
TRBJ2-7 | TRBD2 | TRBV7-2 | - | TGTGCCAGCAGCCCAGGACTAGCGGGAGAATCAAAGTACTTC | CASSPGLAGESKYF
TRBJ2-1 | - | TRBV20-1 | - | TGCAGTGCTAAGGACAGTCTACCCTACAATGAGCAGTTCTTC | CSAKDSLPYNEQFF
TRBJ2-3 | - | TRBV5-4 | - | TGTGCCAGCAGCCCCCCCGGGGACACCTTGGCAGATACGCAGTATTTT | CASSPPGDTLADTQYF
TRBJ1-1 | TRBD1 | TRBV11-2 | - | TGTGCCAGCAGCCCGGACAGGGCCACTGAAGCTTTCTTT | CASSPDRATEAFF
TRBJ2-7 | - | TRBV3-1 | - | TGTGCCAGCAGCCAAGATGTTGCCTACGAGCAGTACTTC | CASSQDVAYEQYF
TRBJ2-1 | TRBD2 | TRBV20-1 | few | TGCAGTGCTGCCCGACTAGCGGGAGTAGAGCAGTTCTTC | CSAARLAGVEQFF
TRBJ2-7 | - | TRBV5-1 | - | TGCGCCAGCAGCCCGGTGGTGGGACCCCAGAGCGAGCAGTACTTC | CASSPVVGPQSEQYF
TRBJ2-1 | - | TRBV5-6 | - | TGTGCCAGCAGCTTCGGGACCGGAGGGAATGAGCAGTTCTTC | CASSFGTGGNEQFF
TRBJ1-1 | TRBD1 | TRBV4-1 | - | TGCGCCAGCAGCCAAGAAAACAGGGGGCACACTGAAGCTTTCTTT | CASSQENRGHTEAFF
TRBJ2-5 | - | TRBV15 | - | TGTGCCACCAGCAGAGAGGCACGGGGTGGGGGTAAGGGGACCCAGTACTTC | CATSREARGGGKGTQYF
TRBJ1-1 | TRBD1 | TRBV10-3 | - | TGTGCCATCAGTTACCACAGGGGGAACACTGAAGCTTTCTTT | CAISYHRGNTEAFF
TRBJ2-5 | - | TRBV29-1 | - | TGCAGCGTTCAAACAGGGTCACGGTACCAAGAGACCCAGTACTTC | CSVQTGSRYQETQYF
TRBJ2-7 | - | TRBV11-2 | - | TGTGCCAGCAGCTTAGTGGATGTAGCGGCGAGCTCCTACAATGAGCAGTACTTC | CASSLVDVAASSYNEQYF